The next 20 T cell receptor beta chains were all read from a single sample in a study of beta chain features in type 1 diabetes. General study findings and limits: TCRB CDR3 length was moderately but significantly reduced in all four CD4+ subsets of Type 1 diabetes patients.

What was sequenced were expressed TCRB transcripts, since all of the isolated RNA had been reverse transcribed. The protocol was immunoSEQ multiplex PCR, while the TCRdb copy is restricted to in-frame clones and leaves out a portion. Of under 250,000 clones listed, 11% to 15% are singletons. Which antigens these TCRs recognize remains unknown. The sequenced sample consisted of naive CD4+ T cells from blood. The receptors shown here come from a man in his thirties or forties with type 1 diabetes.

Notes on this clone: This sample also contains other DNA sequences that code for the same CDR3. The V and J genes are TRBV5-1 and TRBJ1-6; weak D call: TRBD1 (5 bases). CDR3 size: 15 residues. The ends were cut back, 0 bases at V and 5 bases at J, with 9 bases in the middle. Germline V CDR1 and CDR2: SGHRS, YFSETQ. CDR3 loop: CASSLAGGDNSPLHF. The DNA for the CDR3 is TGCGCCAGCAGCTTGGCCGGGGGGGATAATTCACCCCTCCACTTT.

The V gene is TRBV5-1, the J gene TRBJ2-7; D possibly corresponds to TRBD1 (5 bases). Germline CDR1 SGHRS, CDR2 YFSETQ. Trimming cost V 1 base and J 3 bases, with 14 bases left between them. The CDR3 spans 15 residues. CDR3 sequence: CASSLSQGINYEQYF. The CDR3 DNA reads as TGCGCCAGCAGCTTGTCCCAGGGAATCAACTACGAGCAGTACTTC. Together with reference TRBV5-1 and TRBJ2-7, the CDR3 gives the full variable domain: KAGVTQTPRYLIKTRGQQVTLSCSPISGHRSVSWYQQTPGQGLQFLFEYFSETQRNKGNFPGRFSGRQFSNSRSEMNVSTLELGDSALYLCASSLSQGINYEQYFGPGTRLTVT.

This chain connects TRBV4-1 to TRBJ1-6; 8 bases align to TRBD1. This CDR3 spans 15 amino acids. Trimming cost V 1 base and J 7 bases; bases outside gene matches: 3. CDR1 and CDR2 from the germline V gene are MGHRA and YSYEKL. CDR3 sequence reads: CASSQGTGMNSPLHF. The CDR3, as DNA: TGCGCCAGCAGCCAAGGGACAGGGATGAATTCACCCCTCCACTTT.

This clone occurred a few times. The chain links TRBV2 to TRBJ1-5; no reliable D call. Germline CDR1 SNHLY, CDR2 FYNNEI. The CDR3 covers 15 residues. The germline V and J ends were trimmed by 4 bases and 0 bases, with 10 bases remaining between them. The CDR3, as DNA: TGTGCCAGCAGTGGGCAGGCAGATAGCAATCAGCCCCAGCATTTT. This codes for CASSGQADSNQPQHF.

The V gene is TRBV19, the J gene TRBJ2-5; 7 bases line up with TRBD1. Germline lookup yields CDR1 LNHDA and CDR2 SQIVND (reference sequence). This CDR3 has 15 amino acids. The ends lost 8 bases at V and 4 bases at J; junction bases unmatched: 13. CDR3 protein: CASSNRQGLSETQYF. CDR3 coding DNA: TGTGCCAGTTCCAACCGACAGGGTTTGTCAGAGACCCAGTACTTC.

In this sample, this clone turned up a few times. The rearrangement links TRBV5-4 to TRBJ2-7; D possibly corresponds to TRBD2 (6 bases). The ends were cut back, 0 bases at V and 5 bases at J, with 12 bases in the middle. The germline gives CDR1 SGHNT, CDR2 YYREEE (reference sequence). The CDR3 is 14 amino acids. The CDR3 DNA sequence: TGTGCCAGCAGCTTGGGACTAGAGAGAGACGAGCAGTACTTC. Translated, it gives CASSLGLERDEQYF. Full variable domain (remainder filled in from reference TRBV5-4 and TRBJ2-7): ETGVTQSPTHLIKTRGQQVTLRCSSQSGHNTVSWYQQALGQGPQFIFQYYREEENGRGNFPPRFSGLQFPNYSSELNVNALELDDSALYLCASSLGLERDEQYFGPGTRLTVT.

The chain couples TRBV5-1 to TRBJ2-3, with D uncertain. V lost 0 bases, J lost 2 bases, and 7 bases lay in between. Looked up from germline, CDR1 is SGHRS and CDR2 is YFSETQ. This CDR3 has 14 amino acids. The CDR3 loop reads CASSLGPPTDTQYF. In DNA, the CDR3 is TGCGCCAGCAGCTTGGGGCCACCCACAGATACGCAGTATTTT.

The gene calls are TRBV6-6 and TRBJ2-7, with TRBD2 as a possible D gene (5 bases). This CDR3 region has 11 residues. The V and J ends lost 8 bases and 6 bases respectively, with 11 bases between them. Germline values: CDR1 MNHNY, CDR2 SVGAGI (reference sequence). CDR3 loop: CASGLDGEQYF. The CDR3 DNA reads TGTGCCAGCGGACTCGATGGCGAGCAGTACTTC.

In this sample, this clone turned up a few times. V gene TRBV19 combines with J gene TRBJ2-1; 12 nucleotides line up with TRBD2. The CDR3 runs to 15 residues. V lost 7 bases, J lost 9 bases, and 10 bases stayed unmatched. Germline V gives CDR1 LNHDA, CDR2 SQIVND (reference sequence). CDR3 DNA: TGTGCCAGTACCACGCGACTAGCGGGAGCGGGTGAGCAGTTCTTC. Amino acids: CASTTRLAGAGEQFF.

V and J are TRBV19 and TRBJ2-5; TRBD1 is a possible D gene (6 bases). Germline lookup yields CDR1 LNHDA and CDR2 SQIVND (reference sequence). This CDR3 comprises 13 residues. V gave up 8 bases and J gave up 3 bases, with 13 bases separating them. The CDR3 protein is CASSRDKEETQYF. CDR3 in DNA: TGTGCCAGTTCCCGGGACAAAGAAGAGACCCAGTACTTC.

V usage is TRBV6-6 and J usage is TRBJ2-5; 7 nucleotides agree with TRBD1. V was clipped by 5 bases and J by 5 bases; unmatched bases: 11. Germline values: CDR1 MNHNY, CDR2 SVGAGI (reference sequence). The CDR3 spans 15 residues. The CDR3 spells CASSATLEQGETQYF. CDR3 bases: TGTGCCAGCAGTGCGACACTCGAACAGGGGGAGACCCAGTACTTC.

This clone was picked up a small number of times. The chain combines TRBV29-1 with TRBJ1-5; possibly TRBD1 for D (6 bases). The V gene's germline CDR1 is SQVTM and CDR2 ANQGSEA. Trimming left V 5 bases short and J 4 bases short, with 12 bases between. This CDR3 contains 13 residues. Here the CDR3 reads CSVMDSINQPQHF. CDR3 bases: TGCAGCGTTATGGACAGCATAAATCAGCCCCAGCATTTT.

The J gene is TRBJ1-2, the V gene TRBV5-1; 11 nucleotides line up with TRBD1. This CDR3 is built from 15 residues. V was clipped by 3 bases and J by 2 bases; unmatched bases: 3. Germline CDR1 SGHRS, CDR2 YFSETQ. CDR3 protein: CASSSRTGGNYGYTF. In nucleotides, the CDR3 is TGCGCCAGCAGCTCCAGGACAGGGGGCAACTATGGCTACACCTTC.

On this clone: This sample also contains other DNA sequences that code for the same CDR3. The CDR3 DNA reads TGCAGCGTTGAGGGCAGGGTGAACACTGAAGCTTTCTTT. Encoded protein: CSVEGRVNTEAFF. The chain carries TRBV29-1 and TRBJ1-1; tentative D call: TRBD1 (5 bases). The CDR3 is made up of 13 amino acids. V was shortened by 3 bases and J by 0 bases, with 8 bases between the two germline ends. From germline, CDR1 is SQVTM and CDR2 ANQGSEA.

Comment on this clone: One end of the junction varies from germline; a read error may be responsible. At the DNA level, this CDR3 is encoded by other sequences in the same sample as well. V is TRBV5-1 and J is TRBJ2-1; 11 nucleotides line up with TRBD2. Germline CDR1 reads SGHRS; CDR2 reads YFSETQ. The CDR3 runs 15 residues. The CDR3 reads CASTSLAGGISEQFF. CDR3 nucleotides: TGCGCTAGCACCTCCCTAGCGGGGGGAATCAGTGAGCAGTTCTTC.

This chain joins TRBV2 and TRBJ1-5; 7 bases align to TRBD1. CDR1 and CDR2 (germline): SNHLY, FYNNEI. J lost 2 bases, V lost 5 bases, and 3 bases had no gene match. The CDR3 has 14 residues. The CDR3 nucleotides read TGTGCCAGCAGTTATGACAGGGGCAATCAGCCCCAGCATTTT. Its translation: CASSYDRGNQPQHF.

This chain links TRBV5-1 with TRBJ2-3; TRBD2 is a possible D gene (6 bases). Between the trimmed V and J ends, which lost 4 bases and 14 bases, there was a span of 17 bases. The CDR3 totals 12 residues. Germline CDR1 is SGHRS and CDR2 is YFSETQ. CDR3 sequence (DNA): TGCGCCAGCAGCCCGGGGGACCAACATCGGTATTTT. Protein: CASSPGDQHRYF. The full variable domain, rest sourced from reference TRBV5-1 and TRBJ2-3, is KAGVTQTPRYLIKTRGQQVTLSCSPISGHRSVSWYQQTPGQGLQFLFEYFSETQRNKGNFPGRFSGRQFSNSRSEMNVSTLELGDSALYLCASSPGDQHRYFGPGTRLTVL.

In its sample, this clone was seen a few times. The chain joins TRBV25-1 to TRBJ1-1; D perhaps matches TRBD1 (5 bases). The CDR3 has 12 residues. The germline CDR1 and CDR2 sequences are MGHDK and SYGVNS. With 6 bases removed from V and 1 base from J, the gap between germline ends came to 6 bases. In DNA, the CDR3 is TGTGCCAGCAGGCAGGGGAACACTGAAGCTTTCTTT. It codes for CASRQGNTEAFF.

V usage is TRBV30 and J usage is TRBJ2-7; D perhaps matches TRBD2 (6 bases). V dropped 4 bases and J dropped 2 bases, with 18 bases sitting between them. This CDR3 comprises 15 residues. From germline, CDR1 is GTSNPN and CDR2 SVGIG (reference sequence). The DNA of the CDR3 is TGTGCCTGGAAAGAAGGGACTGATGGGCCCTACGAGCAGTACTTC. The encoded protein is CAWKEGTDGPYEQYF.

This chain joins TRBV14 and TRBJ2-3, with no clear D. The V gene lost 1 base and the J gene lost 4 bases, with 3 bases spanning the gap. The CDR3 runs to 12 residues. Germline V CDR1 and CDR2: SGHDN, FVKESK. The chain's CDR3 is CASSQAADTQYF. In nucleotides, the CDR3 is TGTGCCAGCAGCCAAGCAGCAGATACGCAGTATTTT.